These T cell receptor beta chains were read from a single sample in a study of T cells in Graves' hyperthyroidism and ophthalmopathy. TCRdb independently ran MiXCR on the multiplex PCR reads; one entry per CDR3 protein. There are 200,000 to 250,000 distinct CDR3 sequences in the sample; about a sixth occur only once, and 50% lies in the top ten. Sequencing was carried out using blood. The source of these receptors is a man aged 50-60 years with Graves' hyperthyroidism. The CDR3 runs from the conserved cysteine through the conserved F or W. Each record gives: CDR3 protein, CDR3 DNA, J gene, V gene, clone size, D gene. D genes are given only for firm matches. Only some rows state a clone size, as once, few, many or a class for expanded clones.

CDR3 protein: CASSQGGYPTDTQYF
CDR3 DNA: TGTGCCAGCAGCCAAGGGGGGTACCCCACAGATACGCAGTATTTT
J gene: TRBJ2-3
V gene: TRBV3-1
clone size: NA
D gene: NA

CDR3 protein: CASSLGTGKLFF
CDR3 DNA: TGTGCCAGCAGCTTAGGGACTGGAAAACTGTTTTTT
J gene: TRBJ1-4
V gene: TRBV7-9
clone size: few
D gene: NA

CDR3 protein: CASSPKPNSPLHF
CDR3 DNA: TGTGCCAGCAGTCCGAAACCTAATTCACCCCTCCACTTT
J gene: TRBJ1-6
V gene: TRBV6-1
clone size: NA
D gene: NA

CDR3 protein: CASSPQGQGGYEQYF
CDR3 DNA: TGTGCCAGCAGTCCCCAGGGACAGGGGGGGTACGAGCAGTACTTC
J gene: TRBJ2-7
V gene: TRBV27
clone size: many
D gene: TRBD1

CDR3 protein: CASSYTDRGEQYF
CDR3 DNA: TGTGCCAGCAGTTACACCGACAGGGGAGAGCAGTACTTC
J gene: TRBJ2-7
V gene: TRBV6-2/TRBV6-3
clone size: few
D gene: TRBD1

CDR3 protein: CASSDAAVSNTGELFF
CDR3 DNA: TGTGCCAGCAGTGACGCGGCCGTTTCGAACACCGGGGAGCTGTTTTTT
J gene: TRBJ2-2
V gene: TRBV6-1
clone size: NA
D gene: NA

CDR3 protein: CSASLQANYGYTF
CDR3 DNA: TGCAGTGCTAGTCTGCAGGCCAACTATGGCTACACCTTC
J gene: TRBJ1-2
V gene: TRBV20-1
clone size: many
D gene: NA

CDR3 protein: CASSLSPLWETQYF
CDR3 DNA: TGTGCCAGCAGTTTATCTCCCCTCTGGGAGACCCAGTACTTC
J gene: TRBJ2-5
V gene: TRBV6-5
clone size: few
D gene: NA

CDR3 protein: CASRPRDRGRLYEQYF
CDR3 DNA: TGTGCCAGCAGACCAAGGGACAGGGGGCGTCTCTACGAGCAGTACTTC
J gene: TRBJ2-7
V gene: TRBV6-2/TRBV6-3
clone size: many
D gene: TRBD1

CDR3 protein: CASSNLEGGALEQYF
CDR3 DNA: TGTGCCAGCAGCAACTTGGAGGGAGGGGCCCTGGAGCAGTACTTC
J gene: TRBJ2-7
V gene: TRBV13
clone size: NA
D gene: TRBD2

CDR3 protein: CASSEAGAAFF
CDR3 DNA: TGTGCCAGCAGTGAAGCGGGGGCCGCTTTCTTT
J gene: TRBJ1-1
V gene: TRBV2
clone size: few
D gene: NA

CDR3 protein: CAWSKEVVGEQFF
CDR3 DNA: TGTGCCTGGAGTAAGGAAGTGGTTGGCGAGCAGTTCTTC
J gene: TRBJ2-1
V gene: TRBV30
clone size: many
D gene: NA

CDR3 protein: CSAWDRGVLAGGTSYEQYF
CDR3 DNA: TGCAGTGCTTGGGACAGGGGGGTGCTAGCGGGAGGGACCTCCTACGAGCAGTACTTC
J gene: TRBJ2-7
V gene: TRBV20-1
clone size: few
D gene: NA

CDR3 protein: CAISEGYEQYF
CDR3 DNA: TGTGCCATCAGTGAGGGGTACGAGCAGTACTTC
J gene: TRBJ2-7
V gene: TRBV10-3
clone size: NA
D gene: NA

CDR3 protein: CASSLIRLEAFF
CDR3 DNA: TGTGCCAGCAGTTTAATTAGGCTGGAAGCTTTCTTT
J gene: TRBJ1-1
V gene: TRBV28
clone size: few
D gene: NA

CDR3 protein: CASSLSVHFGEQFF
CDR3 DNA: TGTGCCAGCAGTTTGAGCGTCCACTTTGGGGAGCAGTTCTTC
J gene: TRBJ2-1
V gene: TRBV28
clone size: many
D gene: NA

CDR3 protein: CAISEAGRSVQYF
CDR3 DNA: TGTGCCATCAGTGAGGCGGGCCGATCAGTGCAGTACTTC
J gene: TRBJ2-7
V gene: TRBV10-3
clone size: many
D gene: NA

CDR3 protein: CSSRDNEQFF
CDR3 DNA: TGCAGCTCTAGAGACAATGAGCAGTTCTTC
J gene: TRBJ2-1
V gene: TRBV29-1
clone size: NA
D gene: NA

CDR3 protein: CASSSSLTGLSEQYF
CDR3 DNA: TGTGCCAGCTCATCATCTCTGACAGGGTTATCCGAGCAGTACTTC
J gene: TRBJ2-7
V gene: TRBV18
clone size: many
D gene: TRBD1

CDR3 protein: CPSQETGSEKLFF
CDR3 DNA: TGTCCCAGCCAAGAGACAGGGAGTGAAAAACTGTTTTTT
J gene: TRBJ1-4
V gene: TRBV28
clone size: NA
D gene: TRBD1

CDR3 protein: CASTDRATSTDTQYF
CDR3 DNA: TGTGCCAGTACTGACAGGGCCACGAGCACAGATACGCAGTATTTT
J gene: TRBJ2-3
V gene: TRBV19
clone size: NA
D gene: TRBD1

CDR3 protein: CSARDLRVGYEQYF
CDR3 DNA: TGCAGTGCTAGAGATCTCAGGGTAGGCTACGAGCAGTACTTC
J gene: TRBJ2-7
V gene: TRBV20-1
clone size: many
D gene: NA

CDR3 protein: CSARDASGTGNEQFF
CDR3 DNA: TGCAGTGCTAGAGATGCGAGCGGGACGGGGAATGAGCAGTTCTTC
J gene: TRBJ2-1
V gene: TRBV20-1
clone size: few
D gene: TRBD2

CDR3 protein: CASSLDRLAGNEQYF
CDR3 DNA: TGCGCCAGCAGCTTGGATCGGCTAGCGGGAAACGAGCAGTACTTC
J gene: TRBJ2-7
V gene: TRBV5-1
clone size: NA
D gene: TRBD2

CDR3 protein: CASSLGQGAHEQYF
CDR3 DNA: TGCGCCAGCAGCCTGGGACAGGGGGCCCACGAGCAGTACTTC
J gene: TRBJ2-7
V gene: TRBV5-1
clone size: NA
D gene: TRBD1

CDR3 protein: CASSQGDRATSNQPQHF
CDR3 DNA: TGTGCCAGCAGCCAGGGGGACCGAGCTACGAGCAATCAGCCCCAGCATTTT
J gene: TRBJ1-5
V gene: TRBV12-3/TRBV12-4
clone size: many
D gene: TRBD1

CDR3 protein: CATAGGAYNEQFF
CDR3 DNA: TGTGCCACCGCAGGGGGTGCCTACAATGAGCAGTTCTTC
J gene: TRBJ2-1
V gene: TRBV19
clone size: NA
D gene: TRBD1

CDR3 protein: CASSTSFTGDTEAFF
CDR3 DNA: TGTGCCAGCAGTACCTCTTTCACGGGCGACACTGAAGCTTTCTTT
J gene: TRBJ1-1
V gene: TRBV2
clone size: many
D gene: NA

CDR3 protein: CASSLGQAGANVLTF
CDR3 DNA: TGTGCCAGCAGTCTAGGGCAGGCTGGGGCCAACGTCCTGACTTTC
J gene: TRBJ2-6
V gene: TRBV6-1
clone size: few
D gene: NA

CDR3 protein: CASSTDRVTFNEQYF
CDR3 DNA: TGTGCCAGCTCAACAGACAGGGTGACCTTCAACGAGCAGTACTTC
J gene: TRBJ2-7
V gene: TRBV18
clone size: many
D gene: TRBD1

CDR3 protein: CAISGTVGPGIYF
CDR3 DNA: NA
J gene: TRBJ1-3
V gene: TRBV10-3
clone size: NA
D gene: NA

CDR3 protein: CASSPRLAASTDTQYF
CDR3 DNA: TGTGCCAGCAGTCCCAGACTAGCAGCTAGCACAGATACGCAGTATTTT
J gene: TRBJ2-3
V gene: TRBV28
clone size: many
D gene: TRBD2

CDR3 protein: CAISEGTVNTEAFF
CDR3 DNA: TGTGCCATCAGTGAGGGGACAGTAAACACTGAAGCTTTCTTT
J gene: TRBJ1-1
V gene: TRBV10-3
clone size: few
D gene: TRBD1

CDR3 protein: CASSPQGDRYEQYF
CDR3 DNA: TGTGCCAGCAGCCCCCAGGGGGATCGCTACGAGCAGTACTTC
J gene: TRBJ2-7
V gene: TRBV11-1
clone size: many
D gene: TRBD1

CDR3 protein: CATSDLHGPNQPQHF
CDR3 DNA: TGTGCCACCAGTGATTTGCATGGCCCGAATCAGCCCCAGCATTTT
J gene: TRBJ1-5
V gene: TRBV24-1
clone size: NA
D gene: NA

CDR3 protein: CASSPLAGASEQYF
CDR3 DNA: TGTGCCAGCAGTCCACTAGCGGGGGCCTCTGAGCAGTACTTC
J gene: TRBJ2-7
V gene: TRBV27
clone size: NA
D gene: TRBD2

CDR3 protein: CSARVAGGPNEQYF
CDR3 DNA: TGCAGTGCTAGGGTAGCGGGAGGGCCTAATGAGCAGTACTTC
J gene: TRBJ2-7
V gene: TRBV20-1
clone size: NA
D gene: TRBD2

CDR3 protein: CASSLKWLAGGSSTDTQYF
CDR3 DNA: TGTGCCAGCAGCTTGAAGTGGCTAGCGGGAGGCTCTAGCACAGATACGCAGTATTTT
J gene: TRBJ2-3
V gene: TRBV5-8
clone size: few
D gene: TRBD2

CDR3 protein: CASSYREGQYF
CDR3 DNA: TGTGCCAGCAGTTACCGAGAGGGGCAGTACTTC
J gene: TRBJ2-7
V gene: TRBV6-2/TRBV6-3
clone size: few
D gene: NA

CDR3 protein: CASSLWREAKNIQYF
CDR3 DNA: TGTGCCAGCAGTTTATGGCGGGAGGCCAAAAACATTCAGTACTTC
J gene: TRBJ2-4
V gene: TRBV28
clone size: few
D gene: TRBD2

CDR3 protein: CSAPGTGESQPQHF
CDR3 DNA: TGCAGTGCACCCGGGACAGGGGAGTCTCAGCCCCAGCATTTT
J gene: TRBJ1-5
V gene: TRBV20-1
clone size: NA
D gene: TRBD1

CDR3 protein: CASSGRALSSYEQYF
CDR3 DNA: TGTGCCAGCAGTGGCAGGGCTTTAAGCTCCTACGAGCAGTACTTC
J gene: TRBJ2-7
V gene: TRBV6-1
clone size: many
D gene: NA

CDR3 protein: CASSSLRGRNYGYTF
CDR3 DNA: TGTGCCAGCAGTTCTCTTAGGGGGCGCAACTATGGCTACACCTTC
J gene: TRBJ1-2
V gene: TRBV11-2
clone size: many
D gene: TRBD1

CDR3 protein: CASSQRAGSITDTQYF
CDR3 DNA: TGTGCCAGCAGCCAGAGAGCGGGGTCGATCACAGATACGCAGTATTTT
J gene: TRBJ2-3
V gene: TRBV12-3/TRBV12-4
clone size: few
D gene: TRBD2

CDR3 protein: CSAIEWTGTDTQYF
CDR3 DNA: TGCAGTGCAATCGAATGGACTGGAACAGATACGCAGTATTTT
J gene: TRBJ2-3
V gene: TRBV20-1
clone size: few
D gene: NA

CDR3 protein: CAKETVNYGYTF
CDR3 DNA: TGTGCCAAAGAGACGGTAAACTATGGCTACACCTTC
J gene: TRBJ1-2
V gene: TRBV12-3/TRBV12-4
clone size: many
D gene: NA

CDR3 protein: CASSYLRAGAKNIQYF
CDR3 DNA: TGTGCCAGCAGTTATCTTAGGGCGGGGGCCAAAAACATTCAGTACTTC
J gene: TRBJ2-4
V gene: TRBV6-2/TRBV6-3
clone size: many
D gene: NA

CDR3 protein: CASSGTGGFSEQYF
CDR3 DNA: TGTGCCAGCAGTGGGACAGGGGGCTTCAGCGAGCAGTACTTC
J gene: TRBJ2-7
V gene: TRBV12-3/TRBV12-4
clone size: many
D gene: TRBD1

CDR3 protein: CASSFRTILRAATAPADTQYF
CDR3 DNA: TGTGCCAGCAGTTTTAGGACAATCTTGCGGGCCGCCACCGCCCCAGCGGATACGCAGTATTTT
J gene: TRBJ2-3
V gene: TRBV12-3/TRBV12-4
clone size: many
D gene: NA

CDR3 protein: CSAPSRLGGETQYF
CDR3 DNA: TGCAGTGCTCCCAGTCGCTTGGGGGGGGAGACCCAGTACTTC
J gene: TRBJ2-5
V gene: TRBV20-1
clone size: many
D gene: TRBD2